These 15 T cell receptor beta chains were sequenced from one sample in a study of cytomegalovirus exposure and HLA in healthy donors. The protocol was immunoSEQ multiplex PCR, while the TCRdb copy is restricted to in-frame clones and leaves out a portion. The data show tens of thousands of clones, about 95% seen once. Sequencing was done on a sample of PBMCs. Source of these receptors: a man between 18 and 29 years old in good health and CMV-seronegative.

The CDR3 DNA reads TGTGCCTGGAGTGGACCATTGGGGCCTGAAGCTTTCTTT. Amino acid sequence: CAWSGPLGPEAFF. This chain links TRBV30 with TRBJ1-1; possibly TRBD1 for D (5 bases). CDR1 and CDR2 from the germline V gene are GTSNPN and SVGIG (reference sequence). This CDR3 has 13 residues. The V end was cut by 1 base, the J end by 6 bases, with 12 bases between. Drawing the rest from reference TRBV30 and TRBJ1-1, the complete variable domain is SQTIHQWPATLVQPVGSPLSLECTVEGTSNPNLYWYRQAAGRGLQLLFYSVGIGQISSEVPQNLSASRPQDRQFILSSKKLLLSDSGFYLCAWSGPLGPEAFFGQGTRLTVV.

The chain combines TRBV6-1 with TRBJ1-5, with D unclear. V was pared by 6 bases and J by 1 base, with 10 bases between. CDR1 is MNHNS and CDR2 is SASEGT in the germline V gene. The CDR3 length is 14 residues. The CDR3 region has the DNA TGTGCCAGCAGCGAGGGTATGAGCAATCAGCCCCAGCATTTT. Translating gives CASSEGMSNQPQHF.

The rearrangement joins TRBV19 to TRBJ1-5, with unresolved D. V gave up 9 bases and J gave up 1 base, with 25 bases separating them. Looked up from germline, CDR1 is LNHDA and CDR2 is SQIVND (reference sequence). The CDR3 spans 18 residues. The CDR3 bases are TGTGCCAGCAATAATCCCCCCGGGGTAATGACAAGCAATCAGCCCCAGCATTTT. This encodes CASNNPPGVMTSNQPQHF.

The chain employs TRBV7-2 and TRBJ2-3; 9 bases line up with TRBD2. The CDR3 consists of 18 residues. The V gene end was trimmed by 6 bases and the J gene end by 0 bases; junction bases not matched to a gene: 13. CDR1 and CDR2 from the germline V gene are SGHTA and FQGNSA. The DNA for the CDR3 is TGTGCCAGCAGTAAACCGGGACTAGCAGACTCTAGCACAGATACGCAGTATTTT. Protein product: CASSKPGLADSSTDTQYF.

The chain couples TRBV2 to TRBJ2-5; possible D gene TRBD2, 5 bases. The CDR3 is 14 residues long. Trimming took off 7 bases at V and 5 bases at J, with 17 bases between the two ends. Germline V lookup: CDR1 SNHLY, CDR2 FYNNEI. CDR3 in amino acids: CASKGSEGPETQYF. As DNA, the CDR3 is TGTGCCAGCAAAGGTTCCGAGGGCCCGGAGACCCAGTACTTC.

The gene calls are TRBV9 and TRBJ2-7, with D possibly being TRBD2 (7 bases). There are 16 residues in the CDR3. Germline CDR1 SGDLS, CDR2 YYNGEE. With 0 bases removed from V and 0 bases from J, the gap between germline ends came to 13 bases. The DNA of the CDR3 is TGTGCCAGCAGCGTAGTAGGGGGGGCAGTCTCCTACGAGCAGTACTTC. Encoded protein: CASSVVGGAVSYEQYF.

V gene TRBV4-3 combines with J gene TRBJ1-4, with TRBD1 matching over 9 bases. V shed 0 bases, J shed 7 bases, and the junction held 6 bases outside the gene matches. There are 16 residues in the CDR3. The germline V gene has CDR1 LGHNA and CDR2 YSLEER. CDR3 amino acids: CASSQDATGGTEKLFF. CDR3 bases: TGCGCCAGCAGCCAAGATGCGACAGGGGGGACTGAAAAACTGTTTTTT.

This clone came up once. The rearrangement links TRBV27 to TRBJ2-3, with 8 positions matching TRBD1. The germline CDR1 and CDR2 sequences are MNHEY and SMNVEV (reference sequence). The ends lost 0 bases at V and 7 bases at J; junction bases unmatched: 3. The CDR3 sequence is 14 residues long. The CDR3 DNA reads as TGTGCCAGCAGTTTATCAACAGGGGGGTATACGCAGTATTTT. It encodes CASSLSTGGYTQYF.

CDR3 nucleotides: TGTGCCAGCAGCTTTACTCGAGGGACTAGCGGATTCCAAGAGACCCAGTACTTC. It is translated as CASSFTRGTSGFQETQYF. The rearrangement uses TRBV5-4 and TRBJ2-5, with 11 bases identical to TRBD2. Germline loops: CDR1 SGHNT, CDR2 YYREEE (reference sequence). V gave up 2 bases and J gave up 1 base; unmatched junction bases: 10. This CDR3 region has 18 residues.

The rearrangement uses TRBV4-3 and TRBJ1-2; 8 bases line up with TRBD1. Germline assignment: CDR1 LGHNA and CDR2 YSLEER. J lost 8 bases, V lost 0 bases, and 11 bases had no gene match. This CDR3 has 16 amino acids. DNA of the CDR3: TGCGCCAGCAGCCAAGATATGGCAGGGGGCGTTAAAGGCTACACCTTC. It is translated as CASSQDMAGGVKGYTF.

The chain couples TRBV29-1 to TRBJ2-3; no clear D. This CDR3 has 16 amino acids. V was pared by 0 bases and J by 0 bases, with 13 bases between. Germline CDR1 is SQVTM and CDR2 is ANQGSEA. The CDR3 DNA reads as TGCAGCGTTGAAGATCCCTGGGCCCTTAGCACAGATACGCAGTATTTT. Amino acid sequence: CSVEDPWALSTDTQYF.

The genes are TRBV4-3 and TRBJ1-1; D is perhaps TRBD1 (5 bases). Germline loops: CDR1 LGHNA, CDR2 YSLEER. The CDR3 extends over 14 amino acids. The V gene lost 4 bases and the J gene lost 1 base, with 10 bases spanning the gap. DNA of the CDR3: TGCGCCAGCAGCCGGGGAGGGGAGAACACTGAAGCTTTCTTT. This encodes CASSRGGENTEAFF.

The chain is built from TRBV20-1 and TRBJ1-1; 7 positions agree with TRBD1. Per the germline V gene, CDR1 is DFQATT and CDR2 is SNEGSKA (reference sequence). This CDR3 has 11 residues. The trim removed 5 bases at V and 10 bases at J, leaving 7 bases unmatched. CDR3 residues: CSASTGDGAFF. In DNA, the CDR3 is TGCAGTGCTTCAACAGGGGATGGAGCTTTCTTT.

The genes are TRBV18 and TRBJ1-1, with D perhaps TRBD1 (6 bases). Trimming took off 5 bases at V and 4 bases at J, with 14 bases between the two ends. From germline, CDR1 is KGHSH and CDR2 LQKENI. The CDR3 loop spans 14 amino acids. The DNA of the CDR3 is TGTGCCAGCTCAACCCTGGACAGAACCACTGAAGCTTTCTTT. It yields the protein CASSTLDRTTEAFF.

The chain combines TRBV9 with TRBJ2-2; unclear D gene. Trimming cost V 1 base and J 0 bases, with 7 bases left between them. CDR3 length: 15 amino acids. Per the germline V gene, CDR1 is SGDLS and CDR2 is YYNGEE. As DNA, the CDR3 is TGTGCCAGCAGCGTACTCCAGACGAACACCGGGGAGCTGTTTTTT. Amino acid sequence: CASSVLQTNTGELFF.